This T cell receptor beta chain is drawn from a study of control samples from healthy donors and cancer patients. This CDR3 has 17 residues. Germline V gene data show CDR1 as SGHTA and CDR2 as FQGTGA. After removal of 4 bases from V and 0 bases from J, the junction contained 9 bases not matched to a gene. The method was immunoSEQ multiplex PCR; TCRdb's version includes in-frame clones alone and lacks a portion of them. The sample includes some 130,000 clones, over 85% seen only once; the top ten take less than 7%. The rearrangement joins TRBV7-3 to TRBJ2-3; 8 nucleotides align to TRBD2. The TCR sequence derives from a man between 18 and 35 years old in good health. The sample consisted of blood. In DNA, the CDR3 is TGTGCCAGCAGCTCCTCGGGAGGGGGGGTCAGCACAGATACGCAGTATTTT. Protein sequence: CASSSSGGGVSTDTQYF.